Listed here are 15 T cell receptor beta chains from one sample, sequenced in a study of technical replicates of blood from several donors. Clones were read by immunoSEQ multiplex PCR, and TCRdb kept only the in-frame ones, dropping some. Among tens of thousands of clones listed, over 90% were seen once. The sequencing input was T cells isolated from PBMCs. All receptors come from a human donor in good health.

The V call is TRBV5-1, the J call TRBJ2-1; 8 bases line up with TRBD2. The V segment lost 1 base and the J segment 6 bases; nucleotides outside the gene matches: 21. The germline V gene encodes CDR1 SGHRS and CDR2 YFSETQ. CDR3 length equals 20 residues. The CDR3 protein is CASSLRGWERIWSGSNEQFF. The CDR3 coding sequence is TGCGCCAGCAGCTTGAGGGGGTGGGAACGGATCTGGAGCGGGAGCAATGAGCAGTTCTTC.

This chain uses TRBV28 with TRBJ2-3; 8 nucleotides align to TRBD2. The junction had 24 bases not matched to a gene; V was cut back by 4 bases and J by 0 bases. This CDR3 comprises 22 residues. Germline CDR1 is MDHEN and CDR2 is SYDVKM. CDR3 region: CASSSPFSGVVQYAWSTDTQYF. The CDR3 region has the DNA TGTGCCAGCAGTTCCCCGTTTAGCGGGGTGGTTCAGTATGCGTGGAGCACAGATACGCAGTATTTT.

On this clone itself: Compared with germline, one end of the junction differs, possibly owing to a read error. V gene TRBV10-1 combines with J gene TRBJ2-7, with 7 bases matching TRBD1. This CDR3 has 12 amino acids. Germline CDR1 is WNHNN and CDR2 is SYGVQD (reference sequence). The CDR3 region is CASSESPGQFSF. The CDR3 coding sequence is TGCGCCAGCAGTGAATCACCGGGACAGTTTTCCTTC.

The J gene is TRBJ2-5, the V gene TRBV10-1; TRBD2 is a possible D gene (6 bases). Germline CDR1 WNHNN, CDR2 SYGVQD (reference sequence). The length of the CDR3 is 14 residues. V was cut by 0 bases and J by 4 bases, with 9 bases left in between. Here the CDR3 reads CASSESAGRETQYF. The CDR3 DNA reads TGCGCCAGCAGTGAGTCGGCGGGGCGAGAGACCCAGTACTTC.

This chain links TRBV5-6 with TRBJ1-1; no reliable D call. Germline CDR1 and CDR2: SGHDT and YYEEEE. The ends were cut back, 2 bases at V and 0 bases at J, with 20 bases in the middle. The CDR3 sequence is 18 residues long. CDR3 DNA sequence: TGTGCCAGCAGCTTTTATCTTCGGGGAACGGTCATGAACACTGAAGCTTTCTTT. Translation gives CASSFYLRGTVMNTEAFF. Based on the CDR3 plus reference TRBV5-6 and TRBJ1-1, the full variable domain is DAGVTQSPTHLIKTRGQQVTLRCSPKSGHDTVSWYQQALGQGPQFIFQYYEEEERQRGNFPDRFSGHQFPNYSSELNVNALLLGDSALYLCASSFYLRGTVMNTEAFFGQGTRLTVV.

The chain has TRBV18 and TRBJ1-4; no clear D gene. V was cut by 3 bases and J by 0 bases, with 11 bases left in between. Per germline, CDR1 KGHSH and CDR2 LQKENI. This CDR3 has 16 residues. DNA of the CDR3: TGTGCCAGCTCACCCCAGGAGGGTTCAACTAATGAAAAACTGTTTTTT. Its protein is CASSPQEGSTNEKLFF.

The chain joins TRBV10-2 to TRBJ1-1; 7 nucleotides align to TRBD1. Germline loops: CDR1 WSHSY, CDR2 SAAADI. The CDR3 spans 13 residues. V gave up 10 bases and J gave up 0 bases; unmatched junction bases: 5. The CDR3 spells CATPDRVNTEAFF. The CDR3 DNA reads TGCGCCACCCCTGACAGGGTGAACACTGAAGCTTTCTTT.

This clone appeared once. The V and J genes are TRBV5-1 and TRBJ2-5; D is possibly TRBD1 (6 bases). CDR3 length equals 16 residues. Germline V gives CDR1 SGHRS, CDR2 YFSETQ. Trimming removed 0 bases at V and 4 bases at J, with 16 bases between. The CDR3 region is CASSLGDRSVGETQYF. Written as DNA, the CDR3 is TGCGCCAGCAGCTTGGGCGACAGGAGTGTGGGAGAGACCCAGTACTTC.

The V and J genes are TRBV28 and TRBJ2-7, with 7 bases lining up with TRBD2. The germline gives CDR1 MDHEN, CDR2 SYDVKM. With V trimmed by 2 bases and J by 2 bases, 9 bases remained unmatched. This CDR3 contains 16 residues. CDR3 amino acids: CASSLGWGGTTYEQYF. As DNA, the CDR3 is TGTGCCAGCAGTTTAGGGTGGGGGGGAACTACCTACGAGCAGTACTTC.

This chain connects TRBV6-5 to TRBJ1-1; TRBD1 is a possible D gene (6 bases). This CDR3 contains 15 residues. The ends were cut back, 6 bases at V and 0 bases at J, with 14 bases in the middle. The germline gives CDR1 MNHEY, CDR2 SVGAGI. CDR3 sequence reads: CASRSDRYMNTEAFF. For the CDR3, the DNA is TGTGCCAGCAGGTCGGACAGATACATGAACACTGAAGCTTTCTTT.

This rearrangement joins TRBV2 to TRBJ2-7; D is unclear. The V gene's germline CDR1 is SNHLY and CDR2 FYNNEI. The ends were cut back, 3 bases at V and 4 bases at J, with 7 bases in the middle. The CDR3 contains 12 residues. DNA of the CDR3: TGTGCCAGCAGTGAGAGGAGATACGAGCAGTACTTC. Its translation is CASSERRYEQYF.

This CDR3 is CASSKMLSDRGLFATQYF. Here the CDR3 DNA reads TGTGCCAGCAGCAAAATGCTATCGGACAGGGGGCTCTTTGCGACCCAGTACTTC. The V call is TRBV7-8, the J call TRBJ2-5; 11 nucleotides agree with TRBD1. The CDR3 spans 18 residues. The germline V gene has CDR1 SGHVS and CDR2 FQNEAQ. With 5 bases clipped from V and 7 bases from J, the junction kept 18 bases outside the gene matches.

The V and J genes are TRBV27 and TRBJ2-7, with a possible D match to TRBD1 (6 bases). Germline CDR1 and CDR2: MNHEY and SMNVEV (reference sequence). Trimming took 6 bases from V and 2 from J, leaving 14 bases between them. The CDR3 length is 14 residues. CDR3 sequence reads: CASSLRGITYEQYF. CDR3 sequence (DNA): TGTGCCAGCAGCTTAAGGGGGATAACCTACGAGCAGTACTTC.

V usage is TRBV21-1 and J usage is TRBJ2-2; the table gives TRBD2 as D, unverified against the DNA. TRBV21-1 is tagged as a pseudogene. CDR3 length equals 21 residues. The DNA for the CDR3 is TGTGCCAGCAGCAAAGATGACGGGGGGACACACTCTCCCGATAACACCGGGGAGCTGTTTTTT. It yields the protein CASSKDDGGTHSPDNTGELFF.

This rearrangement joins TRBV6-4 to TRBJ2-1; 9 bases are a match to TRBD2. Germline V gives CDR1 MRHNA, CDR2 SNTAGT. V lost 2 bases to trimming and J lost 8 bases; unmatched junction nucleotides: 10. CDR3 length equals 16 residues. The chain's CDR3 is CASSDGRAGGSDEQFF. CDR3 coding DNA: TGTGCCAGCAGTGACGGCCGAGCGGGAGGATCTGATGAGCAGTTCTTC.